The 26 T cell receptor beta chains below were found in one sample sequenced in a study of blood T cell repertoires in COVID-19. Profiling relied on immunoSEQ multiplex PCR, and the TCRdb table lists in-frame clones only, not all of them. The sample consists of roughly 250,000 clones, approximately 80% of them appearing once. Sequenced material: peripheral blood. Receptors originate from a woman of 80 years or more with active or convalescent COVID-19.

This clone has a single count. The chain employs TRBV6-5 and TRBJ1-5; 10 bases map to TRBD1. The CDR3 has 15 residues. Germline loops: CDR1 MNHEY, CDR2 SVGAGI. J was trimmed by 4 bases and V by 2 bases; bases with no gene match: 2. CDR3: CASSYGTGENQPQHF. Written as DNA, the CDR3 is TGTGCCAGCAGTTACGGGACAGGGGAAAATCAGCCCCAGCATTTT.

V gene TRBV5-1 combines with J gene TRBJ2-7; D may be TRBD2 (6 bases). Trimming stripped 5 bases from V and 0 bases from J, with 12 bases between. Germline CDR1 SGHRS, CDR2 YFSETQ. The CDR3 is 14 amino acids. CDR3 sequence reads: CASRILTSSYEQYF. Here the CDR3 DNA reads TGCGCCAGCAGAATCCTGACTAGCTCCTACGAGCAGTACTTC.

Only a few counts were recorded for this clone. Here the CDR3 reads CASSLGQGVYNQPQHF. CDR3 coding DNA: TGTGCCAGCAGCTTGGGACAGGGAGTTTACAATCAGCCCCAGCATTTT. This chain links TRBV5-8 with TRBJ1-5, with TRBD1 matching over 7 bases. With V trimmed by 0 bases and J by 3 bases, 6 bases remained unmatched. Germline V lookup: CDR1 SGHTS, CDR2 YDEGEE. This CDR3 contains 16 residues.

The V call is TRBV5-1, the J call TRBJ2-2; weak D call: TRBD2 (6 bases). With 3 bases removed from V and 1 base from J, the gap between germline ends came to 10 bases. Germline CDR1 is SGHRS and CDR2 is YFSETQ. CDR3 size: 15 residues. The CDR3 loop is CASSWDWGNTGELFF. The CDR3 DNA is TGCGCCAGCAGCTGGGACTGGGGGAACACCGGGGAGCTGTTTTTT.

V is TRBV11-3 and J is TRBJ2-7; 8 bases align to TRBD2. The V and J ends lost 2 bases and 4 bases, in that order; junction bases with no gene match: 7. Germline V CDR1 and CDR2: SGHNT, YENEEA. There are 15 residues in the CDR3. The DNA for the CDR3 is TGTGCCAGCAGCTTATTTACTAGCGGAGTATACGAGCAGTACTTC. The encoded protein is CASSLFTSGVYEQYF.

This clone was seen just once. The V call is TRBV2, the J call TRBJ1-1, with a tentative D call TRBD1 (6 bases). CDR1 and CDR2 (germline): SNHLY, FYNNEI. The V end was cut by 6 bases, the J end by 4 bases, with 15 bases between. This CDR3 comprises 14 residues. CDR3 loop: CASRLNRETTEAFF. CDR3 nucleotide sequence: TGTGCCAGCAGGCTCAACAGGGAGACCACTGAAGCTTTCTTT. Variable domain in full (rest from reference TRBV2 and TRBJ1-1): EPEVTQTPSHQVTQMGQEVILRCVPISNHLYFYWYRQILGQKVEFLVSFYNNEISEKSEIFDDQFSVERPDGSNFTLKIRSTKLEDSAMYFCASRLNRETTEAFFGQGTRLTVV.

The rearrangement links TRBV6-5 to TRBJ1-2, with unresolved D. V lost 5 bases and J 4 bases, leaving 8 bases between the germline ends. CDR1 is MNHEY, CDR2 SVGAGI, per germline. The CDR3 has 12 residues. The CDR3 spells CASSRDAYGYTF. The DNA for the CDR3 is TGTGCCAGCAGTCGAGATGCCTATGGCTACACCTTC.

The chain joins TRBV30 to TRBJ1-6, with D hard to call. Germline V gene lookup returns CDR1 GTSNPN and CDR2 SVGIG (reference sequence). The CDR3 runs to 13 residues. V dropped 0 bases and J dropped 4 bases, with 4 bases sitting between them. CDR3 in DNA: TGTGCCTGGAGTGTACATTATAATTCACCCCTCCACTTT. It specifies CAWSVHYNSPLHF.

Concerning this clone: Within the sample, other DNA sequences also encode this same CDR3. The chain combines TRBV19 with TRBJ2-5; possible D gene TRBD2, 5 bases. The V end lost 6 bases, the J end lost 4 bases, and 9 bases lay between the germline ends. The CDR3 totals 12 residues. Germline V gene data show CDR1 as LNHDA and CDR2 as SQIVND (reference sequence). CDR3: CASSSGGETQYF. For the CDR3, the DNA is TGTGCCAGTAGCAGCGGAGGAGAGACCCAGTACTTC.

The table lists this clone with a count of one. CDR3 residues: CASSQRQGWGNSPLHF. The CDR3 coding sequence is TGTGCCAGCAGCCAGCGACAGGGTTGGGGTAATTCACCCCTCCACTTT. The J gene is TRBJ1-6, the V gene TRBV3-1 (or the pseudogene TRBV3-2), with TRBD1 matching 7 bases. Trimming at V came to 3 bases and at J to 6 bases, leaving 8 bases not matched to a gene. This CDR3 is 16 amino acids long. Germline CDR1 and CDR2: LGHDT and YNNKEL (reference sequence).

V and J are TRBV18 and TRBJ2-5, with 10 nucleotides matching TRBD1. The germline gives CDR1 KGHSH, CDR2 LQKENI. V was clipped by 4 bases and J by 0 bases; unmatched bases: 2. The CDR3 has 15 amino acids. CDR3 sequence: CASSQGTGDQETQYF. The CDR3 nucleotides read TGTGCCAGCTCACAAGGGACAGGGGACCAAGAGACCCAGTACTTC.

DNA for the CDR3: TGCGCCAGCAGCCCCTTGCCGCCAGATTCCTACAATGAGCAGTTCTTC. It yields the protein CASSPLPPDSYNEQFF. The chain is built from TRBV5-1 and TRBJ2-1; D call uncertain. CDR1 is SGHRS and CDR2 is YFSETQ in the germline V gene. The CDR3 extends over 16 amino acids. V was clipped by 4 bases and J by 1 base, with 15 bases between them.

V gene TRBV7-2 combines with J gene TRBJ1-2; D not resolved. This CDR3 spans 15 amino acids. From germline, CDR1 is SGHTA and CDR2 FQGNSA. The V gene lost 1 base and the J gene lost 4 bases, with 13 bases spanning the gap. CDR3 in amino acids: CASSLVRGYSYGYTF. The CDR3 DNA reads TGTGCCAGCAGCTTAGTGCGAGGCTATAGCTATGGCTACACCTTC.

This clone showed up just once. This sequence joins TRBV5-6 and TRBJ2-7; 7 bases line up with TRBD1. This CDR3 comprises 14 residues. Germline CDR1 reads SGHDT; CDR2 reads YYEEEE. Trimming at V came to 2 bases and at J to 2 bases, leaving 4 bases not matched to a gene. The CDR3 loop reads CASSLWTGTYEQYF. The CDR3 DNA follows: TGTGCCAGCAGCTTATGGACAGGAACCTACGAGCAGTACTTC.

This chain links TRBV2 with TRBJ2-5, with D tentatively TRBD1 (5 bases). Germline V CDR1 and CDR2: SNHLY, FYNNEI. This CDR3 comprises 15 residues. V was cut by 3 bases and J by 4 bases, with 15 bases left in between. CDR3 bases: TGTGCCAGCAGTGAGTTCGGCCATAGGGGAGAGACCCAGTACTTC. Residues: CASSEFGHRGETQYF.

This CDR3 is CASSEAAFGKNEKLFF. Here the CDR3 DNA reads TGTGCCAGCAGTGAAGCTGCCTTCGGGAAGAATGAAAAACTGTTTTTT. The chain has TRBV2 and TRBJ1-4, with D uncertain. Germline loops: CDR1 SNHLY, CDR2 FYNNEI. V was trimmed by 0 bases and J by 5 bases, leaving 13 bases between them. This CDR3 is built from 16 residues.

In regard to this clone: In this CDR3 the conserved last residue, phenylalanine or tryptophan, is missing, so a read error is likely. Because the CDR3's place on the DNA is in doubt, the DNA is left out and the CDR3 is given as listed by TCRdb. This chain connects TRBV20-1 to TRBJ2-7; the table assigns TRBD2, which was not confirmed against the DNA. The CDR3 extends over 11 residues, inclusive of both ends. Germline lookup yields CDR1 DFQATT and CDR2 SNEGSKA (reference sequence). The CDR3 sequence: CSAPTVAEVQY.

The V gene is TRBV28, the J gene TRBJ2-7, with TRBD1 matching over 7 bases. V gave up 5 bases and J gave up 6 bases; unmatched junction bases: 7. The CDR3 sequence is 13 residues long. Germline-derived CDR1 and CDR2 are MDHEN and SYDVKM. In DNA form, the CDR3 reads TGTGCCAGCAGTCTGACAGGGAAGGGCGAGCAGTACTTC. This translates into CASSLTGKGEQYF.

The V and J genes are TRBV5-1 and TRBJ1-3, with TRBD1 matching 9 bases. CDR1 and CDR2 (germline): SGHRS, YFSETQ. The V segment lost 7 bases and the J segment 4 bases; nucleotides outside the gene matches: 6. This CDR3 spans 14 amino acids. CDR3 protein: CASRDREAGNTIYF. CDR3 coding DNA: TGCGCCAGCCGGGACAGGGAGGCGGGAAACACCATATATTTT.

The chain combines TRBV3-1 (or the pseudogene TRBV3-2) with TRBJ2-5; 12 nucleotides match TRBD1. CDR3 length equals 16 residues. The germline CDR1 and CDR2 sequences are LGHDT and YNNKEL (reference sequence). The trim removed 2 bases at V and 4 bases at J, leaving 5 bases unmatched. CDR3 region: CASSQLGQGASETQYF. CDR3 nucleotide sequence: TGTGCCAGCAGCCAATTGGGACAGGGGGCATCAGAGACCCAGTACTTC.

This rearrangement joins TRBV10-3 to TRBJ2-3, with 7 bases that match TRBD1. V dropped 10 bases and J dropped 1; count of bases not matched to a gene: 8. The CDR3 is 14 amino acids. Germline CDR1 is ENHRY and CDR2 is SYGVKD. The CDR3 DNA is TGTGCCACCCTACAAGACAGGGGCACAGATACGCAGTATTTT. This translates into CATLQDRGTDTQYF.

The chain's CDR3 is CASRDGQRYNEQFF. CDR3 in DNA: TGTGCCAGCAGGGACGGACAGCGCTACAATGAGCAGTTCTTC. The chain links TRBV6-5 to TRBJ2-1, with D maybe TRBD1 (6 bases). In germline, CDR1 is MNHEY, CDR2 SVGAGI. The CDR3 runs to 14 residues. The ends were cut back, 6 bases at V and 3 bases at J, with 12 bases in the middle.

The CDR3 DNA sequence: TGTGCCAGCAGCTCAAACAGGGGAGACTATGGCTACACCTTC. It codes for CASSSNRGDYGYTF. The chain has TRBV7-2 and TRBJ1-2; 7 nucleotides agree with TRBD1. Trimming took 4 bases from V and 3 from J; bases not matched to a gene: 5. The CDR3 loop spans 14 amino acids. Germline V CDR1 and CDR2: SGHTA, FQGNSA.

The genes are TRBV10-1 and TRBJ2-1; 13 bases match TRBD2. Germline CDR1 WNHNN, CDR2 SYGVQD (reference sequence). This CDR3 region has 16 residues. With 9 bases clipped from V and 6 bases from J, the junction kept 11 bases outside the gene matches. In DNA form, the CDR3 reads TGCGCCAGTTCCAGGACTAGCGGGAGAATGGGCAATGAGCAGTTCTTC. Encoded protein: CASSRTSGRMGNEQFF.

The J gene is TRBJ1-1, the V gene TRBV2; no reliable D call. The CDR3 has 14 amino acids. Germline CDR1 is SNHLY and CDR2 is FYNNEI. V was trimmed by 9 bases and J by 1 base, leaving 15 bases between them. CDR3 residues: CARSRRSGNTEAFF. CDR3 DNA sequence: TGTGCCAGGTCAAGGAGGAGCGGGAACACTGAAGCTTTCTTT.

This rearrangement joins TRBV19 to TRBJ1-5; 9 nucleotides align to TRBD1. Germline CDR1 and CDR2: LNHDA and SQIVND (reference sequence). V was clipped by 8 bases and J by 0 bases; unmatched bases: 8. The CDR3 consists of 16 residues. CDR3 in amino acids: CASSWDRAHSNQPQHF. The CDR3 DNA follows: TGTGCCAGTTCCTGGGACAGGGCTCATAGCAATCAGCCCCAGCATTTT.